These 7 T cell receptor beta chains were all obtained from the same sample, sequenced in a study of regulatory T cells in long-lasting Graves disease. For TCR beta, libraries came from iRepertoire HTBI primers and Arm-PCR of CDR3 regions. TCRdb independently ran MiXCR on the multiplex PCR reads; one entry per CDR3 protein. The sample consists of a few hundred thousand distinct CDR3 sequences, roughly 24% of them appearing once. Described time point: persistent/refractory GD, antithyroid drugs over 5 years with positive TRAb. Extracted PBMC RNA gave rise to the TCR library. The sequences come from peripheral blood mononuclear cells (PBMCs), collected when the disease was refractory, from a patient treated with antithyroid drugs. Every receptor here comes from a woman aged 40 to 50 with Graves disease.

This clonotype was counted at least ten times. The J gene is TRBJ2-7, the V gene TRBV11-2; 7 bases align to TRBD1. J was trimmed by 0 bases and V by 8 bases; bases with no gene match: 16. The CDR3 loop spans 17 amino acids. Germline V gives CDR1 SGHAT, CDR2 FQNNGV. CDR3 loop: CASSRRQTGSYSYEQYF. DNA of the CDR3: TGTGCCAGCTCTAGGCGGCAGACAGGGTCATACTCCTACGAGCAGTACTTC.

This clonotype was seen repeatedly, ten times or more. V and J are TRBV2 and TRBJ2-2; a weak D match, TRBD2 (6 bases). This CDR3 spans 15 amino acids. The germline gives CDR1 SNHLY, CDR2 FYNNEI. V shed 5 bases and J shed 1 base, with 11 bases lying between them. CDR3 sequence: CASSYRGMNTGELFF. In DNA, the CDR3 is TGTGCCAGCAGTTACCGGGGGATGAACACCGGGGAGCTGTTTTTT.

V usage is TRBV20-1 and J usage is TRBJ2-2; 9 nucleotides align to TRBD2. V trimming: 3 bases; J trimming: 4 bases; junction bases outside the gene matches: 6. The CDR3 runs to 15 residues. Germline V gene sequence: CDR1 DFQATT, CDR2 SNEGSKA (reference sequence). As DNA, the CDR3 is TGCAGTGCTAGGGCGCTAGCGGGACCCACCGGGGAGCTGTTTTTT. Its protein product is CSARALAGPTGELFF.

This clonotype was observed at least ten times. The J gene is TRBJ1-2, the V gene TRBV7-9; the D gene is possibly TRBD1 (5 bases). CDR1 is SEHNR and CDR2 is FQNEAQ in the germline V gene (reference sequence). CDR3 length: 14 residues. Trimming pared 5 bases from V and 14 bases from J, leaving 24 bases between. CDR3 sequence: CASSPTGRGEATTF. CDR3 nucleotide sequence: TGTGCCAGCAGCCCGACTGGGCGGGGGGAGGCTACGACCTTC.

This clonotype was seen repeatedly, ten times or more. The CDR3 coding sequence is TGTGCCAGCAGTCCGGGGAGCTCCTATAATTCACCCCTCCACTTT. Translating gives CASSPGSSYNSPLHF. The chain has TRBV28 and TRBJ1-6; D is unresolved. The V gene's germline CDR1 is MDHEN and CDR2 SYDVKM. Trimming shortened V by 5 bases and J by 0 bases, and 8 bases separated the two germline ends. CDR3 length: 15 amino acids.

This chain connects TRBV20-1 to TRBJ2-7; a weak D match, TRBD1 (6 bases). The CDR3 length is 15 residues. The ends were cut back, 4 bases at V and 2 bases at J, with 18 bases in the middle. Looked up from germline, CDR1 is DFQATT and CDR2 is SNEGSKA (reference sequence). Here the CDR3 DNA reads TGCAGTGCTACCAGGGACACTCACTATGCCTACGAGCAGTACTTC. It is translated as CSATRDTHYAYEQYF.

This clonotype was found a few times. This CDR3 is CASSYSSSGGLYEQYF. Here the CDR3 DNA reads TGTGCCAGCAGTTACTCGAGTAGTGGGGGCCTCTACGAGCAGTACTTC. This sequence joins TRBV6-5 and TRBJ2-7; TRBD1 might be the D (6 bases). The CDR3 is made up of 16 amino acids. Trimming left V 0 bases short and J 3 bases short, with 15 bases between. Looked up from germline, CDR1 is MNHEY and CDR2 is SVGAGI.